Presented here are 10 T cell receptor beta chains from one specimen sequenced in a study of metastatic and nonmetastatic thyroid tumors. Patients had received no treatment of any kind before thyroid surgery. Through MiXCR, TCRdb re-clonotyped the PCR reads. The sample yields about 26,000 clones, 20% to 30% seen once. Sequencing was done on a sample of blood. Every receptor here comes from a female donor with papillary thyroid cancer or a benign thyroid nodule (not recorded which). Some clones in this sample may be carry-over from other donors' samples.

This clone was counted ten times or more. This chain connects TRBV20-1 to TRBJ2-3; perhaps TRBD1 as D (5 bases). This CDR3 has 16 residues. Germline V CDR1 and CDR2: DFQATT, SNEGSKA (reference sequence). V shed 6 bases and J shed 3 bases, with 22 bases lying between them. The CDR3 DNA is TGCAGTGCAGCACCCCCGCCCAGGGTAAAAACAGATACGCAGTATTTT. It encodes CSAAPPPRVKTDTQYF.

The chain couples TRBV4-2 to TRBJ2-3; 7 bases align to TRBD2. CDR1 and CDR2 (germline): LGHNA, YNFKEQ. The CDR3 is 13 residues long. V lost 4 bases and J lost 5; bases outside the gene matches: 3. CDR3 region: CASSPSSGDTQYF. CDR3 coding DNA: TGTGCCAGCAGCCCTTCTAGCGGAGATACGCAGTATTTT.

This chain links TRBV2 with TRBJ1-5; D is ambiguous. Trimming left V 5 bases short and J 6 bases short, with 11 bases between. The V gene's germline CDR1 is SNHLY and CDR2 FYNNEI. This CDR3 contains 13 residues. CDR3 residues: CASSMGSVQPQHF. CDR3 in DNA: TGTGCCAGCAGTATGGGCTCGGTTCAGCCCCAGCATTTT.

This clone has at least ten counts. Just one base apart from a much larger clone, this may be a read error. At the DNA level, this CDR3 is encoded by other sequences in the same sample as well. The chain is built from TRBV11-2 and TRBJ2-3, with a tentative D call TRBD2 (5 bases). The CDR3 runs to 14 residues. V gave up 5 bases and J gave up 8 bases, with 17 bases separating them. Germline V gives CDR1 SGHAT, CDR2 FQNNGV. CDR3 region: CASSPSGGPSTQYF. Here the CDR3 DNA reads TGTGCCAGCAGCCCAAGCGGTGGGCCTAGTACGCAGTATTTT.

This clone is termed medium-sized. J is TRBJ1-6 and V is TRBV5-1; TRBD1 matches 8 bases. The length of the CDR3 is 16 residues. Germline CDR1 SGHRS, CDR2 YFSETQ. V lost 4 bases to trimming and J lost 10 bases; unmatched junction nucleotides: 13. The CDR3 region is CASSLSGGAERSPLHF. CDR3 nucleotide sequence: TGCGCCAGCAGCCTATCAGGGGGCGCCGAACGCTCACCCCTCCACTTT.

Ten or more counts support this clone. The rearrangement uses TRBV5-4 and TRBJ2-5; 9 nucleotides align to TRBD2. J gave up 3 bases and V 3 bases, and 21 bases lay outside the gene matches. This CDR3 spans 20 amino acids. Looked up from germline, CDR1 is SGHNT and CDR2 is YYREEE (reference sequence). This CDR3 reads CASSSIFQGTSLPYEETQYF. Written as DNA, the CDR3 is TGTGCCAGCAGCTCAATCTTTCAAGGGACTAGCCTACCTTATGAAGAGACCCAGTACTTC.

V is TRBV5-1 and J is TRBJ2-2, with D perhaps TRBD1 (5 bases). CDR1 is SGHRS, CDR2 YFSETQ, per germline. The germline V and J ends were trimmed by 0 bases and 6 bases, with 18 bases remaining between them. CDR3 size: 17 residues. CDR3 DNA: TGCGCCAGCAGCTTGGGAGCAGGGTTCTTAGGGGCCGGGGAGCTGTTTTTT. Encoded protein: CASSLGAGFLGAGELFF.

By sample share, this clone is medium-sized (0.01 to 0.1%). The gene calls are TRBV12-3 or TRBV12-4 and TRBJ2-7; tentatively, D is TRBD1 (5 bases). Trimming removed 2 bases at V and 4 bases at J, with 6 bases between. The CDR3 has 12 residues. The CDR3 DNA reads as TGTGCCAGCAGTTTACAGGGTTACGAGCAGTACGTC. This codes for CASSLQGYEQYV.

The rearrangement links TRBV11-1 to TRBJ2-1, with D perhaps matching TRBD2 (5 bases). CDR1 is SGHAT, CDR2 FQDESV, per germline (reference sequence). V gave up 1 base and J gave up 8 bases, with 15 bases separating them. CDR3 length: 15 residues. The CDR3 loop reads CASSLGVGVRDEQFF. CDR3 nucleotides: TGTGCCAGCAGCTTAGGTGTGGGAGTAAGAGATGAGCAGTTCTTC.

J is TRBJ1-6 and V is TRBV11-2; 11 positions match TRBD1. This CDR3 has 14 residues. Germline trimming cut 1 base from V and 12 bases from J; bases unmatched to any gene: 2. Germline V CDR1 and CDR2: SGHAT, FQNNGV. The CDR3 DNA reads as TGTGCCAGCAGCTTAGGGGACAGGGGGGAACCCCTCCACTTT. Amino acids: CASSLGDRGEPLHF.